This section outlines one T cell receptor (beta chain) sequence together with its context. Its antigen remains unidentified. For a library built for alpha chains, this beta chain is a stray read; little rests on its size. A unique molecular identifier was attached to every TCR cDNA molecule. TCRdb fed the 5' RACE reads into MiXCR, producing one record per CDR3 protein. The data contain over 8,500 distinct CDR3 sequences, approximately 4.7% of them singletons. The sample comes from a study of spatial heterogeneity in lung cancer. About the study: Detected sequences consistently included more beta-chain ones than alpha-chain ones.

Overall study results and limits: It was found that expanded intratumoral alpha and beta TCR counts tracked tumor mutation counts.

V lost 1 base to trimming and J lost 5 bases, with 8 bases between them. Germline CDR1 and CDR2: SGHVS and FNYEAQ. CDR3 length equals 14 residues. Time point denoted: sample taken at primary tumor resection. This clonotype originated in a male donor with early-stage non-small cell lung cancer. The sample in question was lung tumor tissue, obtained at surgery. J is TRBJ2-2 and V is TRBV7-6; D unresolved. The CDR3 spells CASSLGARTGELFF. CDR3 nucleotide sequence: TGTGCCAGCAGCTTAGGGGCTCGGACCGGGGAGCTGTTTTTT.